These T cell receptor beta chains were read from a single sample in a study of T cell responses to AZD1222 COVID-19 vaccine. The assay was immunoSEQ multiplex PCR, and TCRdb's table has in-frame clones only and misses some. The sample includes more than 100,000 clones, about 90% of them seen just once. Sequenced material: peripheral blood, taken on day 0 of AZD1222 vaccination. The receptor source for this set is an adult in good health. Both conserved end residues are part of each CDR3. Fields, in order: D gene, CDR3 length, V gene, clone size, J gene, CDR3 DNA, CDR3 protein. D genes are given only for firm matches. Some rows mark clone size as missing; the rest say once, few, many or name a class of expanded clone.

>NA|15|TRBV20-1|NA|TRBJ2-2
TGCAGTGCTAGTAGTGGCAGGGTGAACACCGGGGAGCTGTTTTTT
CSASSGRVNTGELFF
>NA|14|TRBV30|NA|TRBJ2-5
TGTGCCTGGGGGTTCTGGGACCTTCAAGAGACCCAGTACTTC
CAWGFWDLQETQYF
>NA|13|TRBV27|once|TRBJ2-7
TGTGCCAGCAGTCCCGGCCAGGGCTACGAGCAGTACTTC
CASSPGQGYEQYF
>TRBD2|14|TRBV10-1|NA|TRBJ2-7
TGCGCCAGCAGTGACGGGGGGGGCTCCTACGAGCAGTACTTC
CASSDGGGSYEQYF
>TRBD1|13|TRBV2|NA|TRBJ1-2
TGTGCCAGCAGTTACGACAGGGTGGATGGCTACACCTTC
CASSYDRVDGYTF
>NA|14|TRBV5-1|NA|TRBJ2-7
TGCGCCAGCAGCTTGGAACAGCCCTCCTACGAGCAGTACTTC
CASSLEQPSYEQYF
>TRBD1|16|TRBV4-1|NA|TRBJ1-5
TGCGCCAGCAGCGACCCAGGGGGCGTCGGAATCAGCCCCCAGCATTTT
CASSDPGGVGISPQHF
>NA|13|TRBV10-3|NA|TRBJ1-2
TGTGCCATCAGTGTCGATCCAGGGTACGGCTACACCTTC
CAISVDPGYGYTF
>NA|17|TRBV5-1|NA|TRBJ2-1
TGCGCCAGCAGCTTGGGACCCGGCGGACCCTCCTACAATGAGCAGTTCTTC
CASSLGPGGPSYNEQFF
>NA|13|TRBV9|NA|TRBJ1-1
TGTGCCAGCAGCTTAACGAGGGACACTGAAGCTTTCTTT
CASSLTRDTEAFF
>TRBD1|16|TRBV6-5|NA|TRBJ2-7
TGTGCCAGCAGTTACTCGGCAGGGGGCATATCCTACGAGCAGTACTTC
CASSYSAGGISYEQYF
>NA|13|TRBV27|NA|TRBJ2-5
TGTGCCAGCAGTCCCTATAGTGGGGAGACCCAGTACTTC
CASSPYSGETQYF
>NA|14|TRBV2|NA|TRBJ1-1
TGTGCCAGCGTGAGGGTCTTGAGGAGCACTGAAGCTTTCTTT
CASVRVLRSTEAFF
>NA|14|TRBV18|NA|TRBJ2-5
TGTGCCAGCTCACCAACTAGCTACCAAGAGACCCAGTACTTC
CASSPTSYQETQYF
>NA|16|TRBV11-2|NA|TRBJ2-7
TGTGCCAGCAGCTTATTGGGGAAGGCCGGATTGTACGAGCAGTACTTC
CASSLLGKAGLYEQYF
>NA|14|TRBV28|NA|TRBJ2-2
TGTGCCAGTATCGGAAGAACGAACACCGGGGAGCTGTTTTTT
CASIGRTNTGELFF
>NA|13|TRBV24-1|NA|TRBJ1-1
TGTGCCACCAGGGGGGCATTGAACACTGAAGCTTTCTTT
CATRGALNTEAFF
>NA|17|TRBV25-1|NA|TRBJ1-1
TGTGCCAGCAGCGCTCCCCCAGGGGAGGGACGGAACACTGAAGCTTTCTTT
CASSAPPGEGRNTEAFF
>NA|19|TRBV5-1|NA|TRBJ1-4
TGCGCCAGCAGCTTGGTAGCAGGGCGGCAGGGAGCAACTAATGAAAAACTGTTTTTT
CASSLVAGRQGATNEKLFF
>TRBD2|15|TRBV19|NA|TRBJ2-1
TGTGCCAGTAGCCCCGGTAGCGGGGGGGCGAGTGAGCAGTTCTTC
CASSPGSGGASEQFF
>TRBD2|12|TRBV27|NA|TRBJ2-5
TGTGCCAGCACGGGGGGGCCCGGGACCCAGTACTTC
CASTGGPGTQYF
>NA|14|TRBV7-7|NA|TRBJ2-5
TGTGCTAGCAGCTTCGGCGGGTCCCAAGAGACCCAGTACTTC
CASSFGGSQETQYF
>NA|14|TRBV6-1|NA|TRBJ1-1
TGTGCCAGCAGTGAAGCCGTTCCCAACACTGAAGCTTTCTTT
CASSEAVPNTEAFF
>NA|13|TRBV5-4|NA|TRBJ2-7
TGTGCCAGCAGCCCCTGGGTTTCTGGCGAGCAGTACTTC
CASSPWVSGEQYF
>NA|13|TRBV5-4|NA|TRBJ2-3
TGTGCCAGCAGCTTGGCAGGGCCCAATACGCAGTATTTT
CASSLAGPNTQYF
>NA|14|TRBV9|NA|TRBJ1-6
TGTGCCAGCAGCGTAGTAGGGGAATGGTCACCCCTCCACTTT
CASSVVGEWSPLHF
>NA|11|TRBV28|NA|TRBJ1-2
TGTGCCAGCCTACTTATGGGTGGCTACACCTTC
CASLLMGGYTF
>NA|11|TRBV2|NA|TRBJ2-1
TGTGCCGGAACAATTTCCAATGAGCAGTTCTTC
CAGTISNEQFF
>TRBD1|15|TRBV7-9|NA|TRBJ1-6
TGTGCCAGCAGCCCCAGGGGGCTTAATCGTTCACCCCTCCACTTT
CASSPRGLNRSPLHF
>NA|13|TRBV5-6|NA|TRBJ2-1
TGTGCCAGCACCTCGGGACCAAACAATGAGCAGTTCTTC
CASTSGPNNEQFF